The text below deals with one TCR beta chain. The antigen remains undetermined. PRAID featured immunodeficiency plus autoinflammation. The data were obtained in a study of stem cell transplantation in POMP-related autoinflammatory disease. On the study more broadly: Defective thymoproteasomes were hypothesized to impair CD8+ T-cell positive selection.

Regarding the study as a whole: Unique TRB V-J gene pairings were limited in number in patients with PRAID.

TCRdb's table, derived via immunoSEQ multiplex PCR, lists solely in-frame clones and lacks some. The table lists 25,000 to 40,000 clones, 85% to 90% of them singletons, with 0.7% to 0.9% in the top ten. This receptor was taken from a human donor with POMP-related autoinflammation and immune dysregulation (PRAID). Sequenced here: CD4+ T cells from PBMCs, sampled before stem cell transplantation.

The CDR3 spells CAISRGQNSNQPQHF. The CDR3, as DNA: TGTGCCATCAGCCGGGGACAGAATAGCAATCAGCCCCAGCATTTT. The genes are TRBV10-3 and TRBJ1-5; TRBD1 aligns across 7 bases. J was trimmed by 0 bases and V by 6 bases; bases with no gene match: 5. From germline, CDR1 is ENHRY and CDR2 SYGVKD. CDR3 size: 15 residues.